Below, 11 T cell receptor beta chains from the same sample are listed, as sequenced in a study of blood T cell repertoires in COVID-19. Some clones are missing from TCRdb's copy, which holds only in-frame ones; the method was immunoSEQ multiplex PCR. This sample has 35,000 to 50,000 clones; over 80% occur once, and the top ten carry 15%. What was sequenced was peripheral blood. Receptor source: a man aged 55 to 70 with active COVID-19.

Remarks on this clone: The same CDR3 is also encoded by other DNA sequences in this sample. The rearrangement joins TRBV5-1 to TRBJ2-5; a weak D match, TRBD1 (6 bases). CDR1 and CDR2 from the germline V gene are SGHRS and YFSETQ. V lost 0 bases, J lost 0 bases, and 6 bases lay in between. The CDR3 length is 14 residues. As DNA, the CDR3 is TGCGCCAGCAGCTTGGGACAGGACCAAGAGACCCAGTACTTC. As protein: CASSLGQDQETQYF.

This clone came up once. The genes are TRBV9 and TRBJ2-1; the match to TRBD1 covers 9 bases. The CDR3 is 24 amino acids. Per germline, CDR1 SGDLS and CDR2 YYNGEE. The junction had 28 bases not matched to a gene; V was cut back by 3 bases and J by 0 bases. The CDR3 coding sequence is TGTGCCAGCAGCGACCGAATACGGACAGGGGAGGTGGAAGCTGAGGGAAGCTCCTACAATGAGCAGTTCTTC. Protein sequence: CASSDRIRTGEVEAEGSSYNEQFF. The whole variable domain, filled in from reference TRBV9 and TRBJ2-1, reads DSGVTQTPKHLITATGQRVTLRCSPRSGDLSVYWYQQSLDQGLQFLIQYYNGEERAKGNILERFSAQQFPDLHSELNLSSLELGDSALYFCASSDRIRTGEVEAEGSSYNEQFFGPGTRLTVL.

The chain recombines TRBV19 with TRBJ1-1; D is perhaps TRBD1 (5 bases). The CDR3 sequence is 14 residues long. Trimming took 5 bases from V and 5 from J, leaving 15 bases between them. Germline lookup yields CDR1 LNHDA and CDR2 SQIVND (reference sequence). CDR3 residues: CASSPGGVGTEAFF. The CDR3 DNA is TGTGCCAGTAGTCCGGGGGGGGTCGGAACTGAAGCTTTCTTT.

The rearrangement uses TRBV27 and TRBJ2-3, with 9 bases that match TRBD2. V dropped 5 bases and J dropped 3; count of bases not matched to a gene: 15. The CDR3 is 18 residues long. In germline, CDR1 is MNHEY, CDR2 SMNVEV (reference sequence). This chain's CDR3 is CASSATSGDHPDTDTQYF. CDR3 sequence (DNA): TGTGCCAGCAGTGCGACTAGCGGAGACCACCCAGATACAGATACGCAGTATTTT.

The chain joins TRBV5-5 to TRBJ2-6; D is possibly TRBD2 (5 bases). Between the trimmed V and J ends, which lost 4 bases and 2 bases, there was a span of 13 bases. In germline, CDR1 is SGHKS, CDR2 YYEKEE (reference sequence). The CDR3 contains 16 residues. This CDR3 is CASSPGRGPGANVLTF. The CDR3 DNA reads TGTGCCAGCAGCCCCGGACGGGGTCCTGGGGCCAACGTCCTGACTTTC.

The chain has TRBV5-4 and TRBJ2-3, with TRBD2 matching 10 bases. The junction had 11 bases not matched to a gene; V was cut back by 0 bases and J by 4 bases. Germline values: CDR1 SGHNT, CDR2 YYREEE (reference sequence). The CDR3 is 18 residues long. The DNA of the CDR3 is TGTGCCAGCAGCTTGGGGGGTCAAACTAGCGGGGTTTCAGATACGCAGTATTTT. Protein sequence: CASSLGGQTSGVSDTQYF.

The chain is built from TRBV15 and TRBJ1-2, with TRBD1 matching over 7 bases. Trimming took 7 bases from V and 4 from J; bases not matched to a gene: 9. The CDR3 length is 14 residues. CDR1 and CDR2 (germline): LNHNV, YYDKDF (reference sequence). The CDR3 DNA follows: TGTGCCACCACCGAAGACAGGGCGGCCTATGGCTACACCTTC. Its translation: CATTEDRAAYGYTF.

This clone was found a few times. Its ends do not fully match the called genes, so a read error is possible. The chain recombines TRBV19 with TRBJ2-7; 7 bases are a match to TRBD1. The CDR3 spans 13 residues. Germline V lookup: CDR1 LNHDA, CDR2 SQIVND (reference sequence). The CDR3, as DNA: TGTGCCAGTAGCATAGGGACAGCCGGCGAGCAGTACTTC. This gives the protein CASSIGTAGEQYF. Full variable domain (rest looked up from reference TRBV19 and TRBJ2-7): DGGITQSPKYLFRKEGQNVTLSCEQNLNHDAMYWYRQDPGQGLRLIYYSQIVNDFQKGDIAEGYSVSREKKESFPLTVTSAQKNPTAFYLCASSIGTAGEQYFGPGTRLTVT.

The chain couples TRBV27 to TRBJ2-3; TRBD2 agrees at 7 bases. The germline CDR1 and CDR2 sequences are MNHEY and SMNVEV (reference sequence). Germline trimming cut 2 bases from V and 6 bases from J; bases unmatched to any gene: 11. This CDR3 has 16 amino acids. CDR3 in amino acids: CASSLMTSQMGDTQYF. In nucleotides, the CDR3 is TGTGCCAGCAGTTTAATGACTAGCCAAATGGGGGATACGCAGTATTTT.

The V call is TRBV28, the J call TRBJ1-2, with TRBD1 matching over 7 bases. J gave up 0 bases and V 6 bases, and 10 bases lay outside the gene matches. Germline lookup yields CDR1 MDHEN and CDR2 SYDVKM. The CDR3 totals 16 residues. This CDR3 reads CASSRSLGQANYGYTF. DNA for the CDR3: TGTGCCAGCAGCCGGTCTTTAGGACAGGCTAACTATGGCTACACCTTC.

The chain carries TRBV6-5 and TRBJ1-1, with D perhaps matching TRBD1 (5 bases). Trimming shortened V by 5 bases and J by 0 bases, and 7 bases separated the two germline ends. Germline V gives CDR1 MNHEY, CDR2 SVGAGI. The length of the CDR3 is 13 residues. The CDR3 bases are TGTGCCAGCAGTCCAGGGATGAACACTGAAGCTTTCTTT. This translates into CASSPGMNTEAFF.